This T cell receptor (beta chain) derives from a study of shared clonotypes between healthy human individuals. About the research overall: Used for every donor were three CD4 naive, three CD4 memory, two CD8 naive and one CD8 memory plate.

Turning to this clone: Its specificity is not known.

Study-wide results and limits: As a rule, naive subsets had a larger estimated richness than memory subsets.

The table came from immunoSEQ multiplex PCR; TCRdb's copy has only in-frame clones and leaves some out. The sample contains under 2,500,000 clones, 90% to 96% of which appear only once. The sequencing sample was made of naive CD4+ T cells sorted from blood. This sample's subset: CD45RA+ positively selected. This receptor was obtained from a man younger than 35 in good health.

This CDR3 is CASSQEPLGLAGYEQYF. CDR3 DNA sequence: TGCGCCAGCAGCCAAGAACCCCTCGGACTAGCGGGATACGAGCAGTACTTC. The rearrangement links TRBV4-3 to TRBJ2-7, with 12 bases fitting TRBD2. The CDR3 has 17 amino acids. The germline V gene encodes CDR1 LGHNA and CDR2 YSLEER. The junction had 7 bases not matched to a gene; V was cut back by 0 bases and J by 4 bases.